The TCR beta chain described here comes from a study of T cell changes during pregnancy in multiple sclerosis. The length of the CDR3 is 14 residues. CDR1 GTSNPN and CDR2 SVGIG come from the germline V gene (reference sequence). Trimming took 0 bases from V and 0 from J; bases not matched to a gene: 2. Note on this clone: The same CDR3 arises from other DNA sequences in this sample as well.

Clones were read by immunoSEQ multiplex PCR, and TCRdb kept only the in-frame ones, dropping some. The repertoire includes about 40,000 clones, approximately 94% of them detected once, and less than 0.75% sits in the top ten. This TCR was sampled from a female donor with multiple sclerosis, enrolled in a pregnancy study. The chain recombines TRBV30 with TRBJ2-7; the match to TRBD2 covers 7 bases. The sample was CD4+ T cells from peripheral blood mononuclear cells, taken in the third trimester of pregnancy. Here the CDR3 reads CAWSVGGSSYEQYF. Written as DNA, the CDR3 is TGTGCCTGGAGTGTGGGCGGGAGCTCCTACGAGCAGTACTTC.